This T cell receptor beta chain was profiled in a study of blood T cells in healthy people across ages. With V trimmed by 9 bases and J by 8 bases, 8 bases remained unmatched. Germline V gene lookup returns CDR1 KGHDR and CDR2 SFDVKD. The length of the CDR3 is 13 residues. General study findings and limits: Observed TCR beta diversity per million T cells went down as age went up. This fall followed a roughly linear course with age.

Using a J-beta primer mix together with a sample-barcoded 5' primer, a second PCR was run for roughly 6 to 12 cycles. In TCRdb, the 5' RACE reads were re-called with MiXCR into one record per CDR3 protein. The sample yields some 1.5 million distinct CDR3 sequences, roughly 43% seen once. A word on this clonotype: Antigen specificity is unknown.

What was sequenced was blood. The receptor was derived from a young woman in good health. The rearrangement uses TRBV24-1 and TRBJ2-1; 8 nucleotides align to TRBD2. DNA of the CDR3: TGTGCCACCGCCGGGGGGGACGGTCATGAGCAGTTCTTC. This translates into CATAGGDGHEQFF.